This T cell receptor (beta chain) was sequenced in a study of blood T cells in healthy people across ages. With regard to this clonotype: The antigen remains unidentified. A read error may produce the germline difference seen at one junction end.

Aged roughly 6 to 90, donors were systemically healthy Caucasians from Russia. The authors drew about 10 milliliters of peripheral blood from each donor. Next came a second PCR, run for about 7 to 12 cycles, which used a sample-barcoded 5' primer along with a J-beta primer mix. Per-sample output comprised a minimum of 2.5 million paired-end reads containing CDR3. Each CDR3 protein gets one entry after TCRdb re-called the 5' RACE reads with MiXCR. This sample has 1.8 million or so distinct CDR3 sequences, with approximately 40% found just once. Study findings and constraints: Per million T cells, TCR beta diversity dropped roughly linearly as age increased.

Germline V CDR1 and CDR2: SGHTA, FQGNSA. The CDR3 extends over 15 amino acids. The sample consisted of blood. The genes are TRBV7-2 and TRBJ2-5; no reliable D call. The J call may be incorrect, as the DNA end agrees better with TRBJ2-7. This clonotype was obtained from a human donor in good health. The chain's CDR3 is CASSLRPLGPYEQYF. The CDR3 DNA is TGCGCCAGCAGCTTAAGGCCCCTCGGCCCCTACGAGCAGTACTTC.